One T cell receptor beta chain is described in this entry. The data were obtained in a study of blood T cell repertoires in COVID-19. Turning to the study itself: The analysed material was cDNA or gDNA that came from T cells, B-cell-depleted T cells, or PBMCs.

Clones were sequenced by immunoSEQ multiplex PCR, and TCRdb holds only the in-frame ones, with some missing. The table records roughly 200,000 clones, over 75% of them present only once. The specimen sequenced was peripheral blood. The clonotype comes from a woman aged 80 or older with acute or convalescent COVID-19.

In DNA, the CDR3 is TGTGCCTGGATCTCGGGAGGCTCCTACAATGAGCAGTTCTTC. The encoded protein is CAWISGGSYNEQFF. V usage is TRBV30 and J usage is TRBJ2-1; 7 bases map to TRBD2. The germline V gene has CDR1 GTSNPN and CDR2 SVGIG (reference sequence). The V segment lost 4 bases and the J segment 0 bases; nucleotides outside the gene matches: 3. CDR3 length equals 14 residues.